This passage covers 32 T cell receptor beta chains from one sample sequenced in a study of T-cell memory formation after mild COVID-19. MiXCR was run by TCRdb on the 5' RACE reads, yielding one entry per CDR3 protein. The repertoire has hundreds of thousands of distinct CDR3 sequences, roughly a fifth of them found once; the top ten carry around 7.7%. The sample taken for sequencing was PBMCs or a T cell subset sorted from them (not recorded which). All receptors derive from an adult woman who had mild COVID-19 (a few samples of this study predate the infection). Cell type and time point are not known.

The table lists this clonotype with a count of one. V is TRBV19 and J is TRBJ2-7, with 10 positions matching TRBD2. There are 15 residues in the CDR3. V lost 5 bases to trimming and J lost 0 bases; unmatched junction nucleotides: 4. The germline V gene encodes CDR1 LNHDA and CDR2 SQIVND (reference sequence). This CDR3 is CASSEAGGASYEQYF. DNA of the CDR3: TGTGCCAGTAGTGAAGCGGGAGGGGCCTCCTACGAGCAGTACTTC. Full variable domain (missing parts from reference TRBV19 and TRBJ2-7): DGGITQSPKYLFRKEGQNVTLSCEQNLNHDAMYWYRQDPGQGLRLIYYSQIVNDFQKGDIAEGYSVSREKKESFPLTVTSAQKNPTAFYLCASSEAGGASYEQYFGPGTRLTVT.

This clonotype was seen more than once but under ten times. This chain connects TRBV7-3 to TRBJ1-1; D gene uncertain. The ends were cut back, 2 bases at V and 5 bases at J, with 27 bases in the middle. CDR3 length: 19 residues. In germline, CDR1 is SGHTA, CDR2 FQGTGA. The CDR3: CASSLVGGPKMGSGTEAFF. CDR3 nucleotide sequence: TGTGCCAGCAGCTTAGTTGGCGGACCTAAAATGGGTTCCGGAACTGAAGCTTTCTTT.

In this sample, this clonotype turned up a few times. CDR3 region: CASSPESWYTGELFF. The CDR3 DNA reads TGTGCCAGCAGCCCGGAATCGTGGTATACCGGGGAGCTGTTTTTT. J is TRBJ2-2 and V is TRBV7-2; D gene ambiguous. V gave up 5 bases and J gave up 5 bases, with 15 bases separating them. Germline V gives CDR1 SGHTA, CDR2 FQGNSA. The CDR3 consists of 15 residues.

This clonotype has at least ten counts. The rearrangement links TRBV4-2 to TRBJ2-7; possible D gene TRBD2, 6 bases. Looked up from germline, CDR1 is LGHNA and CDR2 is YNFKEQ. V was cut by 0 bases and J by 4 bases, with 19 bases left in between. There are 17 residues in the CDR3. CDR3 in DNA: TGTGCCAGCAGCCAAGAGGGGGGACTGGCGGGGAGATACGAGCAGTACTTC. Its translation is CASSQEGGLAGRYEQYF.

The chain combines TRBV6-2 or TRBV6-3 with TRBJ1-2; D gene uncertain. Per the germline V gene, CDR1 is MNHEY and CDR2 is SVGEGT. The CDR3 extends over 13 amino acids. With 2 bases removed from V and 5 bases from J, the gap between germline ends came to 9 bases. As DNA, the CDR3 is TGTGCCAGCAGTTACCTACCGGCGTATGGCTACACCTTC. Its protein is CASSYLPAYGYTF.

The V and J genes are TRBV24-1 and TRBJ2-3, with 7 bases lining up with TRBD2. The CDR3 spans 16 residues. V shed 3 bases, J shed 4 bases, and the junction held 9 bases outside the gene matches. Per the germline V gene, CDR1 is KGHDR and CDR2 is SFDVKD. CDR3 coding DNA: TGTGCCACCAGTGATCCGGGACTAACACACGCAGATACGCAGTATTTT. It yields the protein CATSDPGLTHADTQYF.

The chain has TRBV12-3 or TRBV12-4 and TRBJ2-5; TRBD1 or TRBD2 may be the D gene (6 bases each). The V end was cut by 3 bases, the J end by 7 bases, with 12 bases between. CDR3 length: 13 residues. CDR3 loop: CASSFVGGGTQYF. The CDR3 nucleotides read TGTGCCAGCAGTTTTGTGGGGGGCGGGACCCAGTACTTC.

This clonotype was found a few times. This sequence joins TRBV29-1 and TRBJ2-3, with no clear D. Germline V lookup: CDR1 SQVTM, CDR2 ANQGSEA. V was trimmed by 2 bases and J by 4 bases, leaving 7 bases between them. The CDR3 sequence is 12 residues long. The chain's CDR3 is CSVERGPDTQYF. In DNA form, the CDR3 reads TGCAGCGTTGAACGTGGGCCAGATACGCAGTATTTT.

This clonotype was recorded a few times. This rearrangement joins TRBV14 to TRBJ1-3, with D maybe TRBD1 (5 bases). CDR1 and CDR2 from the germline V gene are SGHDN and FVKESK. The CDR3 length is 15 residues. Trimming took 1 base from V and 0 from J, leaving 7 bases between them. The CDR3 nucleotides read TGTGCCAGCAGCCAAGCAGGGAGCTCTGGAAACACCATATATTTT. Amino acid sequence: CASSQAGSSGNTIYF. Looking up the rest from reference TRBV14 and TRBJ1-3 gives the full variable domain: EAGVTQFPSHSVIEKGQTVTLRCDPISGHDNLYWYRRVMGKEIKFLLHFVKESKQDESGMPNNRFLAERTGGTYSTLKVQPAELEDSGVYFCASSQAGSSGNTIYFGEGSWLTVV.

This rearrangement joins TRBV24-1 to TRBJ2-5; D perhaps matches TRBD2 (5 bases). Trimming stripped 5 bases from V and 3 bases from J, with 15 bases between. Germline CDR1 and CDR2: KGHDR and SFDVKD. The CDR3 is made up of 15 amino acids. CDR3 coding DNA: TGTGCCACCAGTGGGAAGGGAGTATGGGAAGAGACCCAGTACTTC. Encoded protein: CATSGKGVWEETQYF.

This clonotype was seen a few times. The rearrangement links TRBV20-1 to TRBJ2-7, with D possibly called TRBD1 or TRBD2 (5 bases each). This CDR3 comprises 15 residues. CDR1 DFQATT and CDR2 SNEGSKA come from the germline V gene (reference sequence). The V and J ends lost 0 bases and 6 bases respectively, with 18 bases between them. The DNA for the CDR3 is TGCAGTGCTAGAGATCCGGGACCAATGGATGGCGAGCAGTACTTC. Its protein is CSARDPGPMDGEQYF.

The V gene is TRBV9, the J gene TRBJ2-1; TRBD2 agrees at 8 bases. The germline V gene has CDR1 SGDLS and CDR2 YYNGEE. The CDR3 has 15 amino acids. With V trimmed by 0 bases and J by 3 bases, 2 bases remained unmatched. CDR3 sequence: CASSVELADYNEQFF. The CDR3 region has the DNA TGTGCCAGCAGCGTAGAACTAGCGGACTACAATGAGCAGTTCTTC.

This clonotype was recorded many times. V is TRBV20-1 and J is TRBJ2-3, with 7 bases identical to TRBD2. The V gene's germline CDR1 is DFQATT and CDR2 SNEGSKA (reference sequence). The CDR3 is 15 amino acids. V lost 3 bases, J lost 2 bases, and 8 bases stayed unmatched. The DNA of the CDR3 is TGCAGTGCTAGCGGCAGCGGGGCCTTCACAGATACGCAGTATTTT. It codes for CSASGSGAFTDTQYF.

The CDR3 loop is CASSSQGARNGELFF. The CDR3 DNA reads as TGTGCCAGCAGCTCACAGGGGGCGCGAAACGGGGAGCTGTTTTTT. The J gene is TRBJ2-2, the V gene TRBV11-2; TRBD1 agrees at 9 bases. Per the germline V gene, CDR1 is SGHAT and CDR2 is FQNNGV. The CDR3 runs 15 residues. V dropped 4 bases and J dropped 7; count of bases not matched to a gene: 7.

This clonotype showed up just a few times. This chain joins TRBV18 and TRBJ2-3, with 8 nucleotides matching TRBD2. The CDR3 has 19 residues. The trim removed 0 bases at V and 2 bases at J, leaving 13 bases unmatched. Germline CDR1 reads KGHSH; CDR2 reads LQKENI. The CDR3 loop reads CASSPPGLLAGQITDTQYF. The DNA of the CDR3 is TGTGCCAGCTCACCACCGGGGTTGCTAGCGGGTCAGATCACAGATACGCAGTATTTT.

A few counts support this clonotype. The chain has TRBV4-2 and TRBJ1-1, with D possibly matching TRBD1 (6 bases). Trimming removed 2 bases at V and 6 bases at J, with 13 bases between. CDR1 and CDR2 (germline): LGHNA, YNFKEQ. This CDR3 is 14 amino acids long. Here the CDR3 reads CASSQTGSGAEAFF. CDR3 in DNA: TGTGCCAGCAGCCAAACAGGGTCGGGGGCTGAAGCTTTCTTT.

V is TRBV11-2 and J is TRBJ1-1, with 7 bases aligning to TRBD1. Per the germline V gene, CDR1 is SGHAT and CDR2 is FQNNGV. The CDR3 consists of 14 residues. Trimming took 5 bases from V and 7 from J; bases not matched to a gene: 10. Here the CDR3 reads CASSPDRAGLEAFF. As DNA, the CDR3 is TGTGCCAGCAGCCCCGACAGGGCAGGCCTTGAAGCTTTCTTT.

V gene TRBV6-1 combines with J gene TRBJ2-3, with 9 bases aligning to TRBD2. There are 17 residues in the CDR3. Trimming cost V 8 bases and J 0 bases; bases outside gene matches: 12. The germline V gene has CDR1 MNHNS and CDR2 SASEGT. The CDR3 DNA sequence: TGTGCCAGCGGACCACGGACTAGCGCGTCTAGCACAGATACGCAGTATTTT. Protein: CASGPRTSASSTDTQYF.

The V call is TRBV7-9, the J call TRBJ2-7, with 10 positions matching TRBD2. The CDR3 has 17 amino acids. J gave up 0 bases and V 4 bases, and 9 bases lay outside the gene matches. From germline, CDR1 is SEHNR and CDR2 FQNEAQ (reference sequence). CDR3 bases: TGTGCCAGCAGCTCAAGACTAGCGGGTGTGAGCTCCTACGAGCAGTACTTC. This translates into CASSSRLAGVSSYEQYF.

Of note for this clonotype: At one end the junction does not follow the germline gene, possibly because of a read error. The J gene is TRBJ1-1, the V gene TRBV7-3; D gene unclear. The CDR3 contains 14 residues. CDR1 SGHTA and CDR2 FQGTGA come from the germline V gene. The CDR3 nucleotides read TGTGCCAGCAGCTTAAAAGGGTTGACCACTGAAGCCTTCTTT. It is translated as CASSLKGLTTEAFF.

This clonotype was seen a handful of times. The V gene is TRBV24-1, the J gene TRBJ2-3; D is unclear. The CDR3 runs to 15 residues. The ends were cut back, 6 bases at V and 2 bases at J, with 14 bases in the middle. CDR1 is KGHDR, CDR2 SFDVKD, per germline. The DNA of the CDR3 is TGTGCCACCAGTCTAAACAGCCAATTCACAGATACGCAGTATTTT. This encodes CATSLNSQFTDTQYF.

The chain is built from TRBV7-2 and TRBJ2-3; D is ambiguous. The CDR3 loop spans 15 amino acids. Looked up from germline, CDR1 is SGHTA and CDR2 is FQGNSA. V was cut by 4 bases and J by 3 bases, with 14 bases left in between. The DNA for the CDR3 is TGTGCCAGCAGCTCCGTTTCCGTCAGGACAGATACGCAGTATTTT. Translation: CASSSVSVRTDTQYF.

The chain uses TRBV12-3 or TRBV12-4 and TRBJ2-7, with TRBD1 identical over 9 bases. The CDR3 loop spans 15 amino acids. J lost 3 bases, V lost 6 bases, and 9 bases had no gene match. The CDR3 region has the DNA TGTGCCAGCAGCCAACCCGGGACAGGGCTCTACGAGCAGTACTTC. It translates to CASSQPGTGLYEQYF.

The chain joins TRBV2 to TRBJ1-1, with 10 bases matching TRBD1. The germline V gene encodes CDR1 SNHLY and CDR2 FYNNEI. The ends lost 6 bases at V and 1 base at J; junction bases unmatched: 5. The CDR3 covers 15 residues. The chain's CDR3 is CASRIRTGGNTEAFF. CDR3 in DNA: TGTGCCAGCAGAATCCGGACAGGGGGGAACACTGAAGCTTTCTTT.

The chain links TRBV20-1 to TRBJ1-2, with a tentative D call TRBD1 (5 bases). Germline CDR1 is DFQATT and CDR2 is SNEGSKA (reference sequence). The CDR3 covers 12 residues. V was trimmed by 5 bases and J by 7 bases, leaving 14 bases between them. The CDR3: CSALKGMGGYTF. CDR3 DNA: TGCAGTGCTTTGAAGGGGATGGGTGGCTACACCTTC.

The chain recombines TRBV9 with TRBJ2-3, with D perhaps matching TRBD2 (6 bases). The V end was cut by 4 bases, the J end by 6 bases, with 15 bases between. CDR1 and CDR2 from the germline V gene are SGDLS and YYNGEE. The CDR3 is 14 residues long. The CDR3 region is CASSPGTRGDTQYF. Here the CDR3 DNA reads TGTGCCAGCAGCCCCGGGACTCGGGGCGATACGCAGTATTTT.

There are a few counts of this clonotype. The chain combines TRBV25-1 with TRBJ2-3; possible D gene TRBD2, 6 bases. CDR3 length: 18 residues. Germline loops: CDR1 MGHDK, CDR2 SYGVNS. Trimming pared 1 base from V and 7 bases from J, leaving 24 bases between. The CDR3 DNA sequence: TGTGCCAGCAGTGAATCCCCTTCGGGGCGGGGCTTCACGAATACGCAGTATTTT. The encoded protein is CASSESPSGRGFTNTQYF.

This clonotype was observed many times. The chain combines TRBV9 with TRBJ2-3; possibly TRBD2 for D (6 bases). The CDR3 length is 15 residues. Trimming stripped 5 bases from V and 2 bases from J, with 15 bases between. Germline values: CDR1 SGDLS, CDR2 YYNGEE. The CDR3 DNA is TGTGCCAGCAGTGTGGGTAGCGGCTCCACAGATACGCAGTATTTT. This sequence encodes CASSVGSGSTDTQYF.

This clonotype was counted only a few times. This chain joins TRBV15 and TRBJ2-5; D is possibly TRBD2 (7 bases). The V gene lost 0 bases and the J gene lost 5 bases, with 22 bases spanning the gap. Germline V gives CDR1 LNHNV, CDR2 YYDKDF (reference sequence). There are 18 residues in the CDR3. CDR3 protein: CATSRDSKGRGSGETQYF. The CDR3, as DNA: TGTGCCACCAGCAGAGATTCGAAAGGGAGGGGGAGTGGGGAGACCCAGTACTTC.

This clonotype has more than one count but fewer than ten. The rearrangement links TRBV10-3 to TRBJ1-1, with 8 bases lining up with TRBD1. J gave up 4 bases and V 2 bases, and 6 bases lay outside the gene matches. CDR3 length equals 15 residues. Germline values: CDR1 ENHRY, CDR2 SYGVKD. The chain's CDR3 is CAISEGTGWTTEAFF. In DNA form, the CDR3 reads TGTGCCATCAGTGAGGGGACAGGATGGACCACTGAAGCTTTCTTT.

This clonotype was seen just once. The genes are TRBV20-1 and TRBJ2-1; TRBD1 is a possible D gene (6 bases). The CDR3 runs to 15 residues. V was clipped by 1 base and J by 3 bases, with 13 bases between them. Germline V lookup: CDR1 DFQATT, CDR2 SNEGSKA (reference sequence). CDR3 sequence reads: CSARGRGGDYNEQFF. The CDR3 DNA sequence: TGCAGTGCTAGAGGACGAGGGGGAGACTACAATGAGCAGTTCTTC.

This clonotype was counted a few times. The V and J genes are TRBV5-5 and TRBJ1-2; 7 nucleotides match TRBD1. The CDR3 covers 14 residues. The trim removed 3 bases at V and 3 bases at J, leaving 5 bases unmatched. Looked up from germline, CDR1 is SGHKS and CDR2 is YYEKEE (reference sequence). CDR3 nucleotides: TGTGCCAGCAGCTCGACAGGGACCCACTATGGCTACACCTTC. Amino acids: CASSSTGTHYGYTF.